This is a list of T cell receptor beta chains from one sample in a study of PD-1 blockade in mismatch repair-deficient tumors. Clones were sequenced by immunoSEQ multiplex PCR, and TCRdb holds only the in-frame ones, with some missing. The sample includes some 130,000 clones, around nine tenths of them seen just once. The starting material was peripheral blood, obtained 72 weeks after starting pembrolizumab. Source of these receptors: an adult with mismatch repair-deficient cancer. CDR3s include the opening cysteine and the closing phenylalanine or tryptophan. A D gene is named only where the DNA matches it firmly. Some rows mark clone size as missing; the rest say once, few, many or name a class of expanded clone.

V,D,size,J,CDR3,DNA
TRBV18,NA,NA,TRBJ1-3,CASSPFASQSGSGNTIYF,TGTGCCAGCTCACCGTTCGCGTCCCAGTCTGGCTCTGGAAACACCATATATTTT
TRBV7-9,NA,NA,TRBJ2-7,CASSSHSSYEQYF,TGTGCCAGCAGCTCCCACAGTTCCTACGAGCAGTACTTC
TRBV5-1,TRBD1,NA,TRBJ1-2,CASSLRQGYSGYTF,TGCGCCAGCAGCTTGAGACAGGGGTATTCTGGCTACACCTTC
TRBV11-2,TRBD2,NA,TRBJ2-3,CASSLDTGTSGTSTDTQYF,TGTGCCAGCAGCTTAGATACCGGGACTAGCGGGACTAGCACAGATACGCAGTATTTT
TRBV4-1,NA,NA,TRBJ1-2,CASSQRTAGGVYGYTF,TGCGCCAGCAGCCAACGGACAGCGGGAGGAGTCTATGGCTACACCTTC
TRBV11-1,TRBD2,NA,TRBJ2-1,CASSLDGGAYNEQFF,TGTGCCAGCAGCTTAGATGGGGGGGCCTACAATGAGCAGTTCTTC
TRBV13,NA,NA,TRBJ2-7,CASSPRDIYEQYF,TGTGCCAGCAGCCCCCGGGACATCTACGAGCAGTACTTC
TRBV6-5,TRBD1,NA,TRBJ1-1,CATRQGYTEAFF,TGTGCCACCAGACAGGGGTACACTGAAGCTTTCTTT
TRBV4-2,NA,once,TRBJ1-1,CASSQGLGTEAFF,TGTGCCAGCAGCCAAGGGTTGGGCACTGAAGCTTTCTTT
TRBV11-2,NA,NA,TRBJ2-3,CASSSPGEGTDTQYF,TGTGCCAGCAGCAGCCCCGGGGAGGGCACAGATACGCAGTATTTT
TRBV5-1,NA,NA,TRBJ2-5,CASNTGDWGTQYF,TGCGCCAGCAACACAGGGGACTGGGGGACCCAGTACTTC
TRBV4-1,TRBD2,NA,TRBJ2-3,CASSQVWLAGDTDTQYF,TGCGCCAGCAGCCAAGTATGGCTAGCGGGGGACACAGATACGCAGTATTTT
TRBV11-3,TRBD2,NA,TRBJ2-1,CASSLAGGVYNEQFF,TGTGCCAGCAGCTTAGCGGGAGGGGTCTACAATGAGCAGTTCTTC
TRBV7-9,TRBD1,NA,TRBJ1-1,CASSLYSGGSGTFF,TGTGCCAGCAGCTTATATTCAGGGGGCAGCGGGACTTTCTTT
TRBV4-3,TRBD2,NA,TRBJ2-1,CASSLFGTSLYNEQFF,TGCGCCAGCAGCCTTTTCGGGACTAGCCTGTACAATGAGCAGTTCTTC
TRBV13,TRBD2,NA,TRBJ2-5,CASSNLGLADETQYF,TGTGCCAGCAGCAACCTAGGACTAGCCGACGAGACCCAGTACTTC
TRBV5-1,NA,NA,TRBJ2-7,CASSGDLSSYEQYF,TGCGCCAGCTCGGGGGACCTGAGCTCCTACGAGCAGTACTTC
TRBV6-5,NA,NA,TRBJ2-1,CASSYLAEASYNEQFF,TGTGCCAGCAGTTACTTAGCGGAAGCCTCCTACAATGAGCAGTTCTTC
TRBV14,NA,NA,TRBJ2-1,CASSRQGTPYNEQFF,TGTGCCAGCAGCCGGCAAGGGACGCCCTACAATGAGCAGTTCTTC
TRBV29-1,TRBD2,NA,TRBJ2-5,CSVEGAGESVTQYF,TGCAGCGTTGAAGGAGCGGGAGAGTCAGTGACCCAGTACTTC
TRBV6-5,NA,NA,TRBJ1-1,CASRNSGGNTEAFF,TGTGCCAGCAGAAACTCCGGCGGGAACACTGAAGCTTTCTTT
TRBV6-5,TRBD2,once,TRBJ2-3,CASKPGLAGEAQYF,TGTGCCAGCAAGCCAGGACTAGCGGGAGAGGCGCAGTATTTT
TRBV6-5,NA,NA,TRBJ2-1,CASSSFGGGTYNEQFF,TGTGCCAGCAGTTCCTTTGGGGGAGGCACTTACAATGAGCAGTTCTTC
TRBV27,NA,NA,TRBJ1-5,CASSPTPRGGPQHF,TGTGCCAGCAGCCCGACACCCCGGGGAGGGCCCCAGCATTTT
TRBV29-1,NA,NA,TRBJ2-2,CSVVMGRNTGELFF,TGCAGCGTTGTAATGGGGCGTAACACCGGGGAGCTGTTTTTT
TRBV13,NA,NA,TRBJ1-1,CASSSYVDLNTEAFF,TGTGCCAGCAGCTCCTATGTCGACTTGAACACTGAAGCTTTCTTT
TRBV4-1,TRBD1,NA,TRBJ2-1,CASSQILGGQGTGEQFF,TGCGCCAGCAGCCAGATATTGGGCGGACAGGGGACGGGTGAGCAGTTCTTC